The 10 T cell receptor beta chains below were found in one sample sequenced in a study of technical replicates of blood from a handful of donors (dated by TCRdb to about 2017). To prepare the library, the immunoSEQ multiplex PCR assay was applied. TCRdb limited this immuneACCESS table to in-frame rearrangements with V and J called. A share of clones is missing; checked studies link under half to unresolved V genes, and the rest is unexplained. For this sample there are 55,000 to 65,000 clones; around 93% appear just once. Jointly, the top ten make up approximately 3.9% of the sample. Sequenced: PBMCs. All receptors derive from a human donor in good health. Some clones in this sample may be carry-over from other donors' samples.

The chain uses TRBV15 and TRBJ1-2; a weak D match, TRBD1 (6 bases). This CDR3 has 18 amino acids. With 5 bases removed from V and 6 bases from J, the gap between germline ends came to 28 bases. Germline values: CDR1 LNHNV, CDR2 YYDKDF (reference sequence). The CDR3: CATSPWGRLGVGVDGYTF. CDR3 DNA sequence: TGTGCCACCAGCCCATGGGGGCGGTTAGGGGTCGGAGTAGATGGCTACACCTTC.

This clone has just one count. This chain uses TRBV7-9 with TRBJ1-3; the D is unclear. The germline CDR1 and CDR2 sequences are SEHNR and FQNEAQ (reference sequence). With 2 bases removed from V and 4 bases from J, the gap between germline ends came to 12 bases. The CDR3 length is 15 residues. The CDR3 sequence is CASSLHQLEGNTIYF. The CDR3 bases are TGTGCCAGCAGCTTACACCAATTGGAGGGAAACACCATATATTTT.

The chain joins TRBV10-3 to TRBJ2-5, with D unresolved. Per the germline V gene, CDR1 is ENHRY and CDR2 is SYGVKD. The V and J ends lost 5 bases and 5 bases respectively, with 6 bases between them. The CDR3 loop spans 11 amino acids. The CDR3 DNA reads as TGTGCCATCAGTCAAAGCGAGACCCAGTACTTC. Translated: CAISQSETQYF.

The sample holds one count of this clone. The V gene is TRBV30, the J gene TRBJ2-7, with D unresolved. This CDR3 spans 10 amino acids. The V gene's germline CDR1 is GTSNPN and CDR2 SVGIG (reference sequence). V was cut by 2 bases and J by 6 bases, with 5 bases left in between. CDR3 region: CAWSRGEQYF. CDR3 in DNA: TGTGCCTGGAGTAGAGGCGAGCAGTACTTC.

The chain is built from TRBV6-7 and TRBJ2-7, with D hard to call. TRBV6-7 is an open reading frame whose function is uncertain. CDR3 length: 10 amino acids. The V end was cut by 6 bases, the J end by 4 bases, with 4 bases between. The CDR3 nucleotides read TGTGCCAGCAGGCGTTACGAGCAGTACTTC. Translating gives CASRRYEQYF.

Only one count was recorded for this clone. This chain joins TRBV2 and TRBJ1-1; possible D gene TRBD1, 5 bases. From germline, CDR1 is SNHLY and CDR2 FYNNEI. The CDR3 is 13 residues long. Trimming removed 4 bases from V and 1 base from J, with 7 bases in between. CDR3 residues: CASSGQSNTEAFF. CDR3 sequence (DNA): TGTGCCAGCAGTGGACAGTCGAACACTGAAGCTTTCTTT.

DNA of the CDR3: TGTGCCAGCAGCGGGAGCCCTCAAGAGACCCAGTACTTC. It translates to CASSGSPQETQYF. The V call is TRBV5-6, the J call TRBJ2-5, with TRBD2 as a possible D gene (5 bases). The CDR3 runs to 13 residues. Trimming stripped 4 bases from V and 2 bases from J, with 9 bases between. CDR1 is SGHDT and CDR2 is YYEEEE in the germline V gene.

This chain links TRBV7-2 with TRBJ2-5; D is ambiguous. The germline V and J ends were trimmed by 3 bases and 5 bases, with 10 bases remaining between them. Germline V gene data show CDR1 as SGHTA and CDR2 as FQGNSA. The length of the CDR3 is 13 residues. CDR3 loop: CASSFGASETQYF. CDR3 sequence (DNA): TGTGCCAGCAGCTTCGGAGCGTCTGAGACCCAGTACTTC.

The chain couples TRBV30 to TRBJ1-5; 8 bases line up with TRBD1. This CDR3 region has 14 residues. With V trimmed by 2 bases and J by 6 bases, 6 bases remained unmatched. Germline V gives CDR1 GTSNPN, CDR2 SVGIG (reference sequence). The CDR3 region is CAWSPSTGAQPQHF. CDR3 in DNA: TGTGCCTGGAGTCCATCGACAGGGGCTCAGCCCCAGCATTTT.

The chain recombines TRBV5-1 with TRBJ2-2; 9 positions agree with TRBD2. Germline V gene data show CDR1 as SGHRS and CDR2 as YFSETQ. The CDR3 covers 16 residues. Trimming at V came to 4 bases and at J to 0 bases, leaving 4 bases not matched to a gene. CDR3 sequence: CASSISGGPNTGELFF. The CDR3 DNA follows: TGCGCCAGCAGCATTAGCGGGGGACCGAACACCGGGGAGCTGTTTTTT. The full variable domain, completed using reference TRBV5-1 and TRBJ2-2, is KAGVTQTPRYLIKTRGQQVTLSCSPISGHRSVSWYQQTPGQGLQFLFEYFSETQRNKGNFPGRFSGRQFSNSRSEMNVSTLELGDSALYLCASSISGGPNTGELFFGEGSRLTVL.